These 30 T cell receptor beta chains were sequenced from one sample in a study of T cells in women clearing cervical HPV infection listed by TCRdb under 2018. Libraries were prepared through the immunoSEQ multiplex PCR assay. TCRdb holds this immuneACCESS table with in-frame rearrangements only. Some clones are missing; in checked studies, unresolved V genes explain under half, and the rest has no known cause. The sample table gives tens of thousands of clones. The ten largest clones represent approximately 1.2% of the sample. The material sequenced was blood buffy coat. These receptors were taken from a woman aged 18 to 69 with a cervical HPV16 infection that either progressed to CIN3+ or cleared (not recorded which).

A note on this clone: The CDR3 end lies 3 residues beyond the end of the read and is filled in from the germline J gene. This rearrangement joins TRBV5-1 to TRBJ1-1; 9 bases map to TRBD1. The J segment lost 1 base and the V segment lost 2 bases, leaving 0 bases of the junction unmatched. The CDR3 is made up of 14 amino acids. Germline V gene sequence: CDR1 SGHRS, CDR2 YFSETQ. The CDR3 reads CASSLQGANTEAFF. CDR3 DNA (partial): TGCGCCAGCAGCTTACAGGGGGCGAACACTGAA.

Concerning this clone itself: The read gets to within 3 residues of the CDR3 end, and the germline J gene fills in the rest. The chain employs TRBV20-1 and TRBJ2-1; TRBD1 might be the D (6 bases). Germline values: CDR1 DFQATT, CDR2 SNEGSKA (reference sequence). V was clipped by 3 bases and J by 5 bases, with 20 bases between them. The CDR3 totals 16 residues. The chain's CDR3 is CSASGSGRGGHNEQFF. Partial CDR3 DNA: TGCAGTGCTAGTGGTTCGGGCAGGGGCGGGCACAATGAG.

Details on this clone: The read gets to within 3 residues of the CDR3 end, and the germline J gene fills in the rest. The J gene is TRBJ2-5, the V gene TRBV5-1; D unclear. The CDR3 extends over 14 amino acids. Trimming removed 0 bases from V and 7 bases from J, with 13 bases in between. Germline values: CDR1 SGHRS, CDR2 YFSETQ. The CDR3: CASSLDRGDGTQYF. The covered CDR3 bases are TGCGCCAGCAGCTTGGATCGCGGTGACGGGACC.

On this clone: The read ends 3 residues shy of where the CDR3 ends; the end is completed using the germline J gene. The chain has TRBV10-1 and TRBJ2-5; TRBD1 is a possible D gene (6 bases). The V gene's germline CDR1 is WNHNN and CDR2 SYGVQD (reference sequence). CDR3 length: 14 residues. The V and J ends lost 0 bases and 1 base respectively, with 6 bases between them. The sequenced part of the CDR3 DNA is TGCGCCAGCAGTGAGTCGGACAGCCAAGAGACC. Its protein product is CASSESDSQET. The entire CDR3 protein reads CASSESDSQETQYF.

CDR3 DNA, as far as it was read: TGTGCCATCAGTGAGCCTGGACTAGCGGGACGCCTATCCTACAATGAG. It specifies CAISEPGLAGRLSYNE. The entire CDR3 protein reads CAISEPGLAGRLSYNEQFF. The chain links TRBV10-3 to TRBJ2-1, with 12 bases fitting TRBD2. The read is 3 residues too short to cover the CDR3 end, so that end is filled in from the germline J gene. V lost 2 bases, J lost 1 base, and 9 bases stayed unmatched. The CDR3 spans 19 residues. Germline CDR1 ENHRY, CDR2 SYGVKD.

On this clone: The missing CDR3 end, 3 residues past where the read stops, is filled in from the germline J gene. This chain uses TRBV11-2 with TRBJ2-3, with TRBD2 matching over 8 bases. Germline V gene data show CDR1 as SGHAT and CDR2 as FQNNGV. CDR3 length: 14 residues. The CDR3 sequence: CASRRASGRETQYF. The sequenced part of the CDR3 DNA is TGTGCCAGCAGGAGGGCTAGCGGGCGAGAGACG.

As to this clone: The read stops 3 residues short of the end of the CDR3; the missing end is completed from the germline J gene. The rearrangement uses TRBV18 and TRBJ2-3, with 9 bases matching TRBD2. The CDR3 is made up of 17 amino acids. The ends lost 1 base at V and 1 base at J; junction bases unmatched: 6. CDR1 and CDR2 (germline): KGHSH, LQKENI. CDR3 amino acids: CASSPLRRGGGTDTQYF. The DNA read from the CDR3 is TGTGCCAGCTCACCACTAAGGCGGGGGGGCGGCACAGATACG.

Comments on this clone: The CDR3 is cut off 3 residues early in the read; its end comes from the germline J gene. This sequence joins TRBV7-3 and TRBJ1-5; TRBD1 is a possible D gene (6 bases). Germline assignment: CDR1 SGHTA and CDR2 FQGTGA. This CDR3 is 14 amino acids long. V lost 5 bases and J lost 9, with 17 bases in between. The covered CDR3 bases are TGTGCCAGCAGCCCCGGGGGGGGGCTGCGGCCC. Translation: CASSPGGGLRP. Given in full, the CDR3 is CASSPGGGLRPQHF.

A word on this clone: The read ends 3 residues before the CDR3 terminus; that terminus is restored from the germline J gene. The chain has TRBV19 and TRBJ2-7; 10 bases agree with TRBD2. The CDR3 totals 14 residues. V trimming: 6 bases; J trimming: 3 bases; junction bases outside the gene matches: 5. The germline CDR1 and CDR2 sequences are LNHDA and SQIVND (reference sequence). The CDR3: CASSPLAGVYEQYF. The DNA read from the CDR3 is TGTGCCAGTAGCCCTCTAGCGGGAGTCTACGAG.

A note on this clone: The sequence runs out 3 residues before the end of the CDR3; the remainder is reconstructed from the germline J gene. The rearrangement uses TRBV5-6 and TRBJ2-3; 8 bases are shared with TRBD1. Unmatched junction bases numbered 5, after V lost 4 bases and J lost 1 base. CDR1 and CDR2 (germline): SGHDT, YYEEEE. CDR3 length equals 15 residues. CDR3 region: CASSGFRGRTDTQYF. Partial CDR3 DNA: TGTGCCAGCAGCGGATTCAGGGGGCGCACAGATACG.

Comments on this clone: The CDR3 extends 3 residues past the end of the read, so its final part is completed from the germline J gene. This chain connects TRBV13 to TRBJ2-1; a possible D gene is TRBD1 (6 bases). Germline V gene data show CDR1 as PRHDT and CDR2 as FYEKMQ (reference sequence). There are 15 residues in the CDR3. V gave up 3 bases and J gave up 9 bases, with 18 bases separating them. The sequenced CDR3 bases are TGTGCCAGCAGCTTCAGGACAGCCCCCGTCTTTGAG. It specifies CASSFRTAPVFE. The full CDR3 protein is CASSFRTAPVFEQFF.

The sequenced part of the CDR3 DNA is TGTGCCAGTAGACGGCGACAGGGTGGTGTGGGCGGGGAG. Amino acids: CASRRRQGGVGGE. The whole CDR3 protein reads CASRRRQGGVGGELFF. The chain has TRBV19 and TRBJ2-2; 7 nucleotides agree with TRBD1. The read terminates 3 residues before the CDR3 end, so the remaining end is supplied by the germline J gene. Per the germline V gene, CDR1 is LNHDA and CDR2 is SQIVND (reference sequence). CDR3 length equals 16 residues. After removal of 6 bases from V and 7 bases from J, the junction contained 14 bases not matched to a gene.

Notes on this clone: The sequenced fragment ends 3 residues before the CDR3 boundary, so the rest is inferred from the germline J gene. V and J are TRBV4-2 and TRBJ2-7; 9 bases agree with TRBD2. The CDR3 runs to 14 residues. Germline V gene data show CDR1 as LGHNA and CDR2 as YNFKEQ. V gave up 4 bases and J gave up 2 bases; unmatched junction bases: 3. CDR3 region: CASSPAGGAYEQYF. CDR3 bases read: TGTGCCAGCAGCCCAGCGGGAGGAGCCTACGAG.

Notes on this clone: The read finishes 3 residues shy of the CDR3 end, and the germline J gene is used to complete it. The V and J genes are TRBV3-1 (or the pseudogene TRBV3-2) and TRBJ1-1; no clear D gene. In germline, CDR1 is LGHDT, CDR2 YNNKEL (reference sequence). V lost 4 bases and J lost 4, with 10 bases in between. This CDR3 region has 13 residues. CDR3 region: CASSPRSGTEAFF. The CDR3 bases that were read are TGTGCCAGCAGCCCTAGGAGTGGCACTGAA.

Concerning this clone: The read finishes 3 residues shy of the CDR3 end, and the germline J gene is used to complete it. The chain recombines TRBV5-5 with TRBJ1-1; tentatively, D is TRBD1 (5 bases). Germline values: CDR1 SGHKS, CDR2 YYEKEE (reference sequence). The ends were cut back, 4 bases at V and 3 bases at J, with 10 bases in the middle. This CDR3 has 13 amino acids. Partial CDR3 DNA: TGTGCCAGCAGCCCATGGGGCGACACTGAA. This sequence encodes CASSPWGDTE. From start to end, the CDR3 is CASSPWGDTEAFF.

A word on this clone: The CDR3 end is not reached by the read, which stops 3 residues before it; the germline J gene fills it in. This chain links TRBV29-1 with TRBJ2-3; D is perhaps TRBD1 (6 bases). The V end lost 4 bases, the J end lost 5 bases, and 16 bases lay between the germline ends. This CDR3 has 14 amino acids. Germline CDR1 SQVTM, CDR2 ANQGSEA. This CDR3 reads CSVVAGGSGDTQYF. The sequenced CDR3 bases are TGCAGCGTTGTTGCTGGGGGCTCGGGAGATACG.

About this clone itself: The read ends 3 residues before the CDR3 terminus; that terminus is restored from the germline J gene. The chain links TRBV20-1 to TRBJ2-2, with a tentative D call TRBD2 (6 bases). The V end was cut by 0 bases, the J end by 3 bases, with 11 bases between. The CDR3 covers 15 residues. Germline V gives CDR1 DFQATT, CDR2 SNEGSKA (reference sequence). The CDR3 reads CSARDRGRYTGELFF. CDR3 bases read: TGCAGTGCTAGAGATCGGGGGAGGTACACCGGGGAG.

For this clone: The CDR3 is cut off 3 residues early in the read; its end comes from the germline J gene. The chain has TRBV14 and TRBJ1-6; tentative D call: TRBD1 (5 bases). CDR3 length equals 15 residues. CDR1 SGHDN and CDR2 FVKESK come from the germline V gene. V lost 4 bases to trimming and J lost 10 bases, with 17 bases between them. Partial CDR3 DNA: TGTGCCAGCAGCCTTGCCTATTCGAAGGGGTCACCC. Translated, it gives CASSLAYSKGSP. The whole CDR3 region reads CASSLAYSKGSPLHF. The variable domain in full, with the rest retrieved from reference TRBV14 and TRBJ1-6, is EAGVTQFPSHSVIEKGQTVTLRCDPISGHDNLYWYRRVMGKEIKFLLHFVKESKQDESGMPNNRFLAERTGGTYSTLKVQPAELEDSGVYFCASSLAYSKGSPLHFGNGTRLTVT.

Comment on this clone: With the read ending 3 residues before the CDR3 end, the germline J gene is used to fill in that end. The chain employs TRBV7-9 and TRBJ1-2; D may be TRBD1 (6 bases). The CDR3 loop spans 14 amino acids. Germline lookup yields CDR1 SEHNR and CDR2 FQNEAQ (reference sequence). CDR3 bases read: TGTGCCAGCAGCCAAGACAGGACACTATACGAC. Translation gives CASSQDRTLYD. The full-length CDR3 reads as CASSQDRTLYDYTF.

On this clone itself: The DNA ends 3 residues before the CDR3 does, and the rest of the CDR3 is filled in from the germline J gene. The gene calls are TRBV7-9 and TRBJ1-1; D is undetermined. CDR1 and CDR2 from the germline V gene are SEHNR and FQNEAQ (reference sequence). V was trimmed by 1 base and J by 2 bases, leaving 8 bases between them. The CDR3 sequence is 14 residues long. The CDR3 sequence is CASSLDSSNTEAFF. CDR3 DNA (partial): TGTGCCAGCAGCTTAGACAGTAGTAACACTGAA.

A note on this clone: The read gets to within 3 residues of the CDR3 end, and the germline J gene fills in the rest. This rearrangement joins TRBV5-1 to TRBJ1-4; TRBD1 aligns across 8 bases. J lost 0 bases, V lost 2 bases, and 6 bases had no gene match. The germline V gene encodes CDR1 SGHRS and CDR2 YFSETQ. CDR3 length: 17 amino acids. The CDR3 DNA, read in part, is TGCGCCAGCAGCTTCGGCAGGGGGCTGTCAACTAATGAAAAA. Translating gives CASSFGRGLSTNEK. The full CDR3 protein is CASSFGRGLSTNEKLFF. The full variable domain, in which reference TRBV5-1 and TRBJ1-4 provide the parts outside the CDR3, is KAGVTQTPRYLIKTRGQQVTLSCSPISGHRSVSWYQQTPGQGLQFLFEYFSETQRNKGNFPGRFSGRQFSNSRSEMNVSTLELGDSALYLCASSFGRGLSTNEKLFFGSGTQLSVL.

On this clone itself: The read ends 3 residues before the CDR3 terminus; that terminus is restored from the germline J gene. This chain uses TRBV7-2 with TRBJ2-5, with TRBD1 identical over 9 bases. Losses at the gene ends were 5 bases for V and 5 bases for J; bases not matched to a gene: 6. The CDR3 is 14 residues long. Germline CDR1 and CDR2: SGHTA and FQGNSA. Partial CDR3 DNA: TGTGCCAGCAGCACGGGGACAGGGCTGGAGACC. Protein: CASSTGTGLET. Given in full, the CDR3 is CASSTGTGLETQYF.

The sequenced part of the CDR3 DNA is TGTGCTAGTGGTTCGGGACAGCCCCAAGAGACC. Amino acid sequence: CASGSGQPQET. In full, the CDR3 reads CASGSGQPQETQYF. The chain carries TRBV12-5 and TRBJ2-5; 7 nucleotides align to TRBD1. Sequencing ends 3 residues short of the CDR3 end; the germline J gene provides the rest. V was clipped by 4 bases and J by 1 base; unmatched bases: 3. The CDR3 length is 14 residues. Germline values: CDR1 LGHNT, CDR2 FRNRAP.

Worth noting for this clone: The CDR3 extends 3 residues past the end of the read, so its final part is completed from the germline J gene. The V gene is TRBV20-1, the J gene TRBJ2-7; 13 nucleotides align to TRBD2. There are 16 residues in the CDR3. Germline trimming cut 5 bases from V and 0 bases from J; bases unmatched to any gene: 7. In germline, CDR1 is DFQATT, CDR2 SNEGSKA (reference sequence). The CDR3: CSAQLAGGSFSYEQYF. CDR3 bases read: TGCAGTGCTCAACTAGCGGGGGGGTCCTTCTCCTACGAG.

On this clone: Coverage ceases 3 residues before the CDR3 finishes, and the germline J gene fills in the end. The chain recombines TRBV19 with TRBJ1-2; D gene uncertain. In germline, CDR1 is LNHDA, CDR2 SQIVND (reference sequence). Between the trimmed V and J ends, which lost 5 bases and 3 bases, there was a span of 19 bases. The length of the CDR3 is 16 residues. The CDR3 bases that were read are TGTGCCAGTAGTCCCCTCGGCCAGGAGACCTACTATGGC. Translation: CASSPLGQETYYG. The full CDR3 sequence reads CASSPLGQETYYGYTF. Together with reference TRBV19 and TRBJ1-2, the CDR3 gives the full variable domain: DGGITQSPKYLFRKEGQNVTLSCEQNLNHDAMYWYRQDPGQGLRLIYYSQIVNDFQKGDIAEGYSVSREKKESFPLTVTSAQKNPTAFYLCASSPLGQETYYGYTFGSGTRLTVV.

With regard to this clone: The read finishes 3 residues shy of the CDR3 end, and the germline J gene is used to complete it. The chain recombines TRBV5-1 with TRBJ2-5, with unresolved D. CDR3 size: 12 residues. Germline V gives CDR1 SGHRS, CDR2 YFSETQ. Trimming pared 2 bases from V and 1 base from J, leaving 3 bases between. The sequenced part of the CDR3 DNA is TGCGCCAGCAGCTTAGCCCAAGAGACC. It translates to CASSLAQET. The entire CDR3 is CASSLAQETQYF.

Comment on this clone: The DNA ends 3 residues before the CDR3 does, and the rest of the CDR3 is filled in from the germline J gene. The V gene is TRBV5-1, the J gene TRBJ2-1, with 8 bases identical to TRBD1. The V and J ends lost 1 base and 9 bases, in that order; junction bases with no gene match: 3. CDR1 is SGHRS and CDR2 is YFSETQ in the germline V gene. The CDR3 runs 13 residues. Partial CDR3 DNA: TGCGCCAGCAGCTTGCTACAGGGGGTTGAG. It specifies CASSLLQGVE. In full, the CDR3 reads CASSLLQGVEQFF.

Regarding this clone: The read ends 3 residues before the CDR3 terminus; that terminus is restored from the germline J gene. This rearrangement joins TRBV6-2 or TRBV6-3 to TRBJ2-3; a weak D match, TRBD1 (6 bases). The CDR3 covers 12 residues. From germline, CDR1 is MNHEY and CDR2 SVGEGT. Partial CDR3 DNA: TGTGCCAGCTCTTCAGGGGTACAGCCG. This codes for CASSSGVQP. The entire CDR3 protein reads CASSSGVQPQYF.

Concerning this clone itself: The read ends 3 residues before the CDR3 terminus; that terminus is restored from the germline J gene. The chain employs TRBV6-2 or TRBV6-3 and TRBJ1-2; D not certain. In germline, CDR1 is MNHEY, CDR2 SVGEGT. The CDR3 is 12 residues long. The V end was cut by 5 bases, the J end by 2 bases, with 6 bases between. The CDR3 DNA, read in part, is TGTGCCAGCAGTGAGGTCAACTATGGC. Amino acid sequence: CASSEVNYG. The CDR3, in full, reads CASSEVNYGYTF.

For this clone: The read ends 3 residues shy of where the CDR3 ends; the end is completed using the germline J gene. The chain links TRBV20-1 to TRBJ1-5; D possibly corresponds to TRBD1 (5 bases). Germline CDR1 is DFQATT and CDR2 is SNEGSKA (reference sequence). The CDR3 runs to 12 residues. The germline V and J ends were trimmed by 3 bases and 9 bases, with 12 bases remaining between them. The part of the CDR3 DNA that was read is TGCAGTGCTAGGCTCGGGGGAGGGCCC. Amino acids: CSARLGGGP. The entire CDR3 protein reads CSARLGGGPQHF.